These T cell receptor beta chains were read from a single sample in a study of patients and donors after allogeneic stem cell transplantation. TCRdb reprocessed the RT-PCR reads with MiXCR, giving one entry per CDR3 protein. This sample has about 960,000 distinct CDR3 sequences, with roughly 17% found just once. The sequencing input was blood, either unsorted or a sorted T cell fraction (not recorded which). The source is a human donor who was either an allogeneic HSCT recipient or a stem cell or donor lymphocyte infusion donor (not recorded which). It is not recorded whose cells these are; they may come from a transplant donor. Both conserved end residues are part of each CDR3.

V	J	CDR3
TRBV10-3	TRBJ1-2	CAITSGVLYGYTF
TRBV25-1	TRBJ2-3	CASSELGSGETDTQYF
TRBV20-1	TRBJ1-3	CSARVRKGERGGNTIYF
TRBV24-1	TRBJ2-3	CATSDPTTSGKGTDTQYF
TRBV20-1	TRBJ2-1	CSARASAYNEQFF
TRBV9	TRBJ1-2	CASKGTGYTF
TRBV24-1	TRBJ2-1	CATSDSPGQGASTSYNEQFF
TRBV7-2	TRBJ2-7	CASSLDLTIYEQYF
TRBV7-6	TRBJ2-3	CASSPRTSEADTQYF
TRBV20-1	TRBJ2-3	CSAPPTESPDTQYF
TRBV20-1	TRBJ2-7	CSASGERLAGLSAYEQYF
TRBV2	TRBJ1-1	CATEKGQGATEAFF
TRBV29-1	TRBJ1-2	CSVEASPNYGYTF
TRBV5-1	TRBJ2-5	CASSLEVGPQETQYF
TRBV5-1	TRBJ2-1	CASSLGTDISYNEQFF